What follows is one TCR beta chain and its context. V lost 0 bases to trimming and J lost 4 bases, with 15 bases between them. CDR1 is GTSNPN, CDR2 SVGIG, per germline (reference sequence). This CDR3 comprises 16 residues. Study processing details: Reference gene primer amplification in the assay estimated nucleated cell counts. This table comes from immunoSEQ multiplex PCR, and its TCRdb copy is limited to in-frame clones, with some not included. The DNA gave D and trimming, while V, J and clone size come from that table. This sample yields hundreds of thousands of clones, of which approximately 90% are seen a single time; about 8.9% belongs to the top ten. This entry is derived from a study of blood T cell repertoires in COVID-19. Study summary: Samples came from the United States, Italy and Spain, spanning acute and convalescent COVID-19. T cells, B-cell-depleted T cells, or PBMCs provided the cDNA or gDNA that served as material.

This clonotype was obtained from a woman younger than 35 who had recovered from COVID-19. Sequencing was carried out using PBMCs or T cells enriched from blood (not recorded which). The V call is TRBV30, the J call TRBJ1-4, with D possibly TRBD1 on 5 matching bases. The CDR3 bases are TGTGCCTGGAGTGTACGCCGGGCAGGGTATAATGAAAAACTGTTTTTT. This translates into CAWSVRRAGYNEKLFF.